Here is one T cell receptor (beta chain) with its context. The antigen is unknown. The sample belongs to a study of OX40 agonist ivuxolimab in advanced cancers. TCRdb keeps only in-frame clones here, not all; method: immunoSEQ multiplex PCR. Altogether 65,000 to 100,000 clones are present, roughly 94% being singletons, with the ten largest covering around 10%. General observations from the study: Patients with a partial response at 0.1-3.0 mg/kg had among the lowest clonal expansion.

The CDR3 has 17 amino acids. From germline, CDR1 is MDHEN and CDR2 SYDVKM. Trimming shortened V by 3 bases and J by 0 bases, and 16 bases separated the two germline ends. The sample was CD4+ or CD8+ T cells sorted from blood, taken in a trial of the OX40 agonist ivuxolimab. This rearrangement joins TRBV28 to TRBJ2-3; a weak D match, TRBD2 (6 bases). The TCR originated in an adult with an advanced solid tumor such as melanoma, head and neck, liver or kidney cancer. Here the CDR3 DNA reads TGTGCCAGCAGTTTGCGGGGACCAGGGCTTAGCACAGATACGCAGTATTTT. Encoded protein: CASSLRGPGLSTDTQYF.